One sample yielded the 24 T cell receptor beta chains listed below, sequenced in a study of CD8 T cells in Susac syndrome. It was with random hexamers that roughly 0.45 to 1 ug RNA was reverse transcribed. Via MiXCR, TCRdb re-called the immunoSEQ multiplex PCR reads, giving one row per CDR3 protein. This sample has about 140,000 distinct CDR3 sequences, with 95% found just once. Source material: CD4+ T cells from PBMCs. Receptors were obtained from a human donor with Susac syndrome.

This sequence joins TRBV3-1 and TRBJ1-5; D is undetermined. In germline, CDR1 is LGHDT, CDR2 YNNKEL (reference sequence). The CDR3 sequence is 12 residues long. Trimming cost V 0 bases and J 7 bases, with 4 bases left between them. In DNA, the CDR3 is TGTGCCAGCAGCCAAGAGGGGCAGCCCCAGCATTTT. This gives the protein CASSQEGQPQHF.

The chain is built from TRBV7-9 and TRBJ2-6; 8 positions match TRBD2. The CDR3 is 18 residues long. The ends lost 5 bases at V and 2 bases at J; junction bases unmatched: 11. The germline V gene encodes CDR1 SEHNR and CDR2 FQNEAQ (reference sequence). Here the CDR3 reads CASSLTAGRATGANVLTF. The DNA of the CDR3 is TGTGCCAGCAGCCTTACGGCCGGGAGGGCAACTGGGGCCAACGTCCTGACTTTC.

J is TRBJ1-4 and V is TRBV29-1, with TRBD1 as a possible D gene (5 bases). The CDR3 covers 14 residues. From germline, CDR1 is SQVTM and CDR2 ANQGSEA. The V gene lost 4 bases and the J gene lost 7 bases, with 16 bases spanning the gap. The CDR3 DNA reads TGCAGCGTTGGGTTCGCTGGGGCTGGTGAAAAACTGTTTTTT. This encodes CSVGFAGAGEKLFF.

The CDR3 sequence: CASSSVSHRATGELFF. CDR3 sequence (DNA): TGTGCCAGCAGCTCAGTCTCTCACAGGGCCACCGGGGAGCTGTTTTTT. This chain links TRBV7-6 with TRBJ2-2; D is perhaps TRBD1 (6 bases). The CDR3 loop spans 16 amino acids. Germline V CDR1 and CDR2: SGHVS, FNYEAQ. Trimming pared 4 bases from V and 4 bases from J, leaving 16 bases between.

The rearrangement links TRBV5-6 to TRBJ2-1; no definite D call. In germline, CDR1 is SGHDT, CDR2 YYEEEE. Trimming cost V 1 base and J 8 bases, with 7 bases left between them. CDR3 size: 12 residues. For the CDR3, the DNA is TGTGCCAGCAGCTTGCGTCCGCATGAGCAGTTCTTC. Its translation is CASSLRPHEQFF.

J is TRBJ2-5 and V is TRBV10-3; 9 bases fit TRBD1. V gave up 5 bases and J gave up 4 bases; unmatched junction bases: 5. This CDR3 has 14 residues. CDR1 ENHRY and CDR2 SYGVKD come from the germline V gene. The CDR3 spells CAISRSDRGETQYF. CDR3 nucleotide sequence: TGTGCCATCAGTAGATCGGACAGGGGAGAGACCCAGTACTTC.

This clonotype has only one observation. This chain connects TRBV21-1 to TRBJ2-7; TRBD2 is the table's D call, not checked against the DNA. TRBV21-1 is assigned pseudogene status. The CDR3 spans 17 residues. CDR3 loop: CASKLSGLGPCSYEQYF. DNA of the CDR3: TGTGCCAGCAAACTCTCCGGACTAGGACCGTGCTCCTACGAGCAGTACTTC.

This chain links TRBV20-1 with TRBJ2-1, with D possibly being TRBD2 (6 bases). Trimming took 3 bases from V and 2 from J, leaving 11 bases between them. This CDR3 region has 14 residues. Per germline, CDR1 DFQATT and CDR2 SNEGSKA (reference sequence). The CDR3 is CSARGGVPYNEQFF. The CDR3 nucleotides are TGCAGTGCTAGGGGGGGTGTCCCCTACAATGAGCAGTTCTTC.

This rearrangement joins TRBV28 to TRBJ2-7; D not certain. The CDR3 is made up of 15 amino acids. V was trimmed by 6 bases and J by 0 bases, leaving 15 bases between them. Germline V gene lookup returns CDR1 MDHEN and CDR2 SYDVKM. The CDR3 coding sequence is TGTGCCAGCAGCTCAGGTCGCAGGTACTCCTACGAGCAGTACTTC. This encodes CASSSGRRYSYEQYF. The variable domain in full, completed from reference TRBV28 and TRBJ2-7, reads DVKVTQSSRYLVKRTGEKVFLECVQDMDHENMFWYRQDPGLGLRLIYFSYDVKMKEKGDIPEGYSVSREKKERFSLILESASTNQTSMYLCASSSGRRYSYEQYFGPGTRLTVT.

The rearrangement links TRBV4-3 to TRBJ2-3; 10 bases fit TRBD1. V dropped 1 base and J dropped 0; count of bases not matched to a gene: 7. The CDR3 has 18 residues. Looked up from germline, CDR1 is LGHNA and CDR2 is YSLEER. CDR3 loop: CASSQASWTGGSTDTQYF. The CDR3 DNA reads TGCGCCAGCAGCCAAGCCAGTTGGACAGGGGGGAGCACAGATACGCAGTATTTT.

The chain has TRBV27 and TRBJ2-7, with D possibly TRBD2 on 7 matching bases. The germline CDR1 and CDR2 sequences are MNHEY and SMNVEV (reference sequence). The CDR3 length is 13 residues. V gave up 8 bases and J gave up 4 bases, with 15 bases separating them. CDR3 DNA sequence: TGTGCCAGCTCCTTGGCGGGGGCATACGAGCAGTACTTC. Encoded protein: CASSLAGAYEQYF.

The rearrangement joins TRBV4-1 to TRBJ1-2; no reliable D call. V lost 0 bases, J lost 0 bases, and 11 bases lay in between. The germline V gene has CDR1 MGHRA and CDR2 YSYEKL. The CDR3 runs 16 residues. CDR3 sequence (DNA): TGCGCCAGCAGCCAAGATCCCGGAAAAGCTAACTATGGCTACACCTTC. Amino acid sequence: CASSQDPGKANYGYTF.

This clonotype was seen just once. This chain joins TRBV4-2 and TRBJ2-6, with D maybe TRBD2 (5 bases). The CDR3 consists of 18 residues. V was shortened by 0 bases and J by 4 bases, with 16 bases between the two germline ends. Germline values: CDR1 LGHNA, CDR2 YNFKEQ. The CDR3 DNA sequence: TGTGCCAGCAGCCAAGAGGGCGTAGGAGGAGCAGGGGCCAACGTCCTGACTTTC. Encoded protein: CASSQEGVGGAGANVLTF.

The genes are TRBV11-2 and TRBJ1-2; possible D gene TRBD1, 6 bases. Per the germline V gene, CDR1 is SGHAT and CDR2 is FQNNGV. With 1 base removed from V and 7 bases from J, the gap between germline ends came to 10 bases. The CDR3 consists of 13 residues. The CDR3 region has the DNA TGTGCCAGCAGCTTAGGGTCAGGGGTTGGCTACACCTTC. Its translation is CASSLGSGVGYTF.

The V gene is TRBV29-1, the J gene TRBJ2-6; 8 nucleotides line up with TRBD1. Per the germline V gene, CDR1 is SQVTM and CDR2 is ANQGSEA. With V trimmed by 8 bases and J by 12 bases, 12 bases remained unmatched. The length of the CDR3 is 13 residues. The CDR3: CSFWTGNSGVLTF. CDR3 bases: TGCAGCTTCTGGACAGGGAATTCTGGCGTCCTGACTTTC.

The chain carries TRBV6-6 and TRBJ1-1; D is unclear. V was shortened by 8 bases and J by 1 base, with 11 bases between the two germline ends. The CDR3 sequence is 13 residues long. CDR1 and CDR2 from the germline V gene are MNHNY and SVGAGI (reference sequence). CDR3 residues: CASCRVSNTEAFF. Here the CDR3 DNA reads TGTGCCAGCTGTAGGGTTTCGAACACTGAAGCTTTCTTT.

The rearrangement uses TRBV15 and TRBJ2-3; D is uncertain. The CDR3 covers 16 residues. Germline-derived CDR1 and CDR2 are LNHNV and YYDKDF (reference sequence). Trimming stripped 3 bases from V and 10 bases from J, with 23 bases between. Here the CDR3 DNA reads TGTGCCACCAGCAGCCCGTCCCATTACCGACTTTCCCCGCAGTATTTT. Amino acids: CATSSPSHYRLSPQYF.

CDR3 sequence (DNA): TGTGCCAGCAACGGGCAGTCCTACCAAGAGACCCAGTACTTC. Amino acids: CASNGQSYQETQYF. The V gene is TRBV2, the J gene TRBJ2-5, with D uncertain. CDR1 SNHLY and CDR2 FYNNEI come from the germline V gene. The CDR3 has 14 residues. Trimming stripped 7 bases from V and 0 bases from J, with 12 bases between.

The chain links TRBV5-4 to TRBJ1-1, with 7 bases matching TRBD1. This CDR3 contains 13 residues. CDR1 is SGHNT, CDR2 YYREEE, per germline (reference sequence). V trimming: 5 bases; J trimming: 4 bases; junction bases outside the gene matches: 5. CDR3 nucleotides: TGTGCCAGCAGACAAGGGGGCGGCACTGAAGCTTTCTTT. This translates into CASRQGGGTEAFF. The full variable domain, its missing parts supplied by reference TRBV5-4 and TRBJ1-1, is ETGVTQSPTHLIKTRGQQVTLRCSSQSGHNTVSWYQQALGQGPQFIFQYYREEENGRGNFPPRFSGLQFPNYSSELNVNALELDDSALYLCASRQGGGTEAFFGQGTRLTVV.

Only one count was recorded for this clonotype. V and J are TRBV28 and TRBJ1-2; D possibly corresponds to TRBD1 (5 bases). From germline, CDR1 is MDHEN and CDR2 SYDVKM. The CDR3 is 12 residues long. The V and J ends lost 3 bases and 7 bases respectively, with 9 bases between them. CDR3 in amino acids: CASSFPQGGYTF. CDR3 in DNA: TGTGCCAGCAGTTTCCCCCAGGGTGGCTACACCTTC.

The V call is TRBV29-1, the J call TRBJ1-1; a weak D match, TRBD1 (6 bases). Germline V CDR1 and CDR2: SQVTM, ANQGSEA. V lost 5 bases to trimming and J lost 3 bases, with 13 bases between them. The CDR3 contains 13 residues. CDR3 nucleotides: TGCAGCGTTCAACAGGGTAGGGACACTGAAGCTTTCTTT. This encodes CSVQQGRDTEAFF.

CDR3 residues: CASSSGPLEQYF. The DNA of the CDR3 is TGTGCCAGCTCATCAGGGCCGCTGGAGCAGTACTTC. This chain links TRBV18 with TRBJ2-7; TRBD1 might be the D (5 bases). The CDR3 extends over 12 amino acids. V dropped 5 bases and J dropped 7 bases, with 12 bases sitting between them. Germline-derived CDR1 and CDR2 are KGHSH and LQKENI. Looking up the rest from reference TRBV18 and TRBJ2-7 gives the full variable domain: NAGVMQNPRHLVRRRGQEARLRCSPMKGHSHVYWYRQLPEEGLKFMVYLQKENIIDESGMPKERFSAEFPKEGPSILRIQQVVRGDSAAYFCASSSGPLEQYFGPGTRLTVT.

The rearrangement links TRBV4-1 to TRBJ1-1, with a tentative D call TRBD1 (6 bases). V lost 6 bases and J lost 5, with 22 bases in between. Germline V lookup: CDR1 MGHRA, CDR2 YSYEKL. The CDR3 has 16 residues. The CDR3 DNA follows: TGCGCCAGCAGTCTGGGGGGGGCCCGTGGGAGAACTGAAGCTTTCTTT. Encoded protein: CASSLGGARGRTEAFF.

The genes are TRBV2 and TRBJ2-7; D perhaps matches TRBD1 (5 bases). Germline CDR1 is SNHLY and CDR2 is FYNNEI. The V gene lost 8 bases and the J gene lost 5 bases, with 16 bases spanning the gap. This CDR3 comprises 13 residues. CDR3 in DNA: TGTGCCAGCGGAGAGCCCACAGGCCACGAGCAGTACTTC. Protein: CASGEPTGHEQYF.